A selection of T cell receptor beta chains follows, all from one sample in a study of OX40 agonist ivuxolimab in advanced cancers. Here immunoSEQ multiplex PCR was the method, and the copy in TCRdb shows in-frame clones only, minus some. The table records 100,000 or so clones, 90% of them present only once. Specimen: CD4+ or CD8+ T cells sorted from blood, collected in a trial of the OX40 agonist ivuxolimab. These receptors were taken from an adult with an advanced solid tumor such as melanoma, head and neck, liver or kidney cancer. The conserved cysteine and the conserved F or W are not part of the CDR3 here.

>TRBJ2-2|TRBV30
AWSFSGIHTGELF
>TRBJ2-7|TRBV7-2
ASSLDSQGYEQY
>TRBJ1-4|TRBV4-1
ASSLTTGTNEKLF
>TRBJ2-2|TRBV2
ASSELGTAVTGELF
>TRBJ2-4|TRBV12-2
ASRLRGGTRKAKNIQY
>TRBJ2-7|TRBV6-5
ASSYGTLSYEQY
>TRBJ2-7|TRBV5-1
ASSFGDRVYEQY
>TRBJ1-6|TRBV16
ASSQFGQGESPLH
>TRBJ1-1|TRBV25-1
ASSVTGQDTEAF
>TRBJ2-7|TRBV9
ASSVELAGGYEQY
>TRBJ1-5|TRBV29-1
SVGDRAQPQH
>TRBJ1-1|TRBV28
ASSPFLVEAF
>TRBJ2-1|TRBV18
ASSPLASGRSYNEQF
>TRBJ2-5|TRBV7-2
ASSFLGLGETQY
>TRBJ2-2|TRBV7-2
ASRPGTPNTGELF
>TRBJ2-5|TRBV7-3
ASSTGTGETQY
>TRBJ2-2|TRBV28
ASSLSASGSNTGELF
>TRBJ2-6|TRBV5-4
ASSFAVGASGANVLT
>TRBJ2-1|TRBV5-1
ASSSLQAGVSDNEQF
>TRBJ2-5|TRBV15
ATSRDQGETQY
>TRBJ1-2|TRBV5-4
ASSLALGADYGYT
>TRBJ2-3|TRBV19
ASSRAGADTQY
>TRBJ1-4|TRBV6-1
ATNKQGGDEKLF
>TRBJ2-1|TRBV7-9
ASTDPGGPREQF
>TRBJ1-1|TRBV6-6
APPRVSF
>TRBJ2-1|TRBV28
ASSLQISYNEQF
>TRBJ2-3|TRBV7-9
ASSSDRGTDTQY
>TRBJ1-4|TRBV7-9
ASSFLGTTNEKLF
>TRBJ2-7|TRBV7-2
ASSLARDRTNEQY
>TRBJ2-3|TRBV29-1
SVAPGTTTDTQY
>TRBJ1-1|TRBV2
ASSGWDRAMGGLANTEAF
>TRBJ2-3|TRBV4-2
ASSQFSGSSGTDTQY
>TRBJ1-5|TRBV5-1
ASSFGGKNQPQH
>TRBJ2-7|TRBV6-1
ASSAYRDPYEQY
>TRBJ1-1|TRBV5-1
ASSLGTGEAAF
>TRBJ2-2|TRBV18
ASSPPGGNPTGELF
>TRBJ2-6|TRBV5-1
ASSLLPTTGTGGSGANVLT
>TRBJ1-3|TRBV4-1
ASSPRATGGNTIY
>TRBJ1-5|TRBV11-3
ASSLEAQH
>TRBJ2-5|TRBV6-6
ASSYLASAGETQY
>TRBJ2-3|TRBV9
ASSRSESGVGSPQY
>TRBJ1-5|TRBV30
AWSNRINQPQH
>TRBJ1-1|TRBV28
ASGSQVLGGTEAF
>TRBJ2-3|TRBV7-9
ASSFFVDTQY
>TRBJ2-7|TRBV10-1
ASSRVGTGVYEQY
>TRBJ2-3|TRBV10-1
ASSEFQRERQY
>TRBJ1-3|TRBV7-2
ASSARRSFSGNTIY